Below are 29 T cell receptor beta chains sequenced from a single sample in a study of blood T cell repertoires in COVID-19. Data came from immunoSEQ multiplex PCR; TCRdb stores just in-frame clones and leaves some out. The table has over 200,000 clones, about 93% seen once; the top ten hold about 0.8%. Specimen: peripheral blood. These receptors originate from a man in his sixties with COVID-19, enrolled during active disease.

V and J are TRBV19 and TRBJ2-2; TRBD1 aligns across 9 bases. The ends lost 5 bases at V and 1 base at J; junction bases unmatched: 14. Germline V CDR1 and CDR2: LNHDA, SQIVND (reference sequence). This CDR3 is 19 amino acids long. CDR3 sequence reads: CASSAGQGNSGWNTGELFF. The DNA of the CDR3 is TGTGCCAGTAGTGCGGGACAGGGAAATAGCGGGTGGAACACCGGGGAGCTGTTTTTT.

This clone was recorded once. The chain links TRBV18 to TRBJ2-7; D might be TRBD1 (6 bases). V lost 2 bases to trimming and J lost 7 bases, with 18 bases between them. The CDR3 has 15 residues. Per the germline V gene, CDR1 is KGHSH and CDR2 is LQKENI. The CDR3 protein is CASSPKGTGNREQYF. In DNA, the CDR3 is TGTGCCAGCTCACCAAAGGGTACAGGGAATAGGGAGCAGTACTTC.

V gene TRBV9 combines with J gene TRBJ2-1, with D perhaps matching TRBD1 (6 bases). CDR1 is SGDLS, CDR2 YYNGEE, per germline. V lost 1 base and J 9 bases, leaving 17 bases between the germline ends. The CDR3 runs to 15 residues. The CDR3 DNA sequence: TGTGCCAGCAGCGTACTAGGGGGAGAGGGCGGTGAGCAGTTCTTC. The encoded protein is CASSVLGGEGGEQFF.

The chain couples TRBV19 to TRBJ2-4; 9 positions agree with TRBD1. CDR3 length: 20 amino acids. Germline assignment: CDR1 LNHDA and CDR2 SQIVND (reference sequence). The junction had 13 bases not matched to a gene; V was cut back by 0 bases and J by 1 base. CDR3 region: CASSIDMGTGTSGAKNIQYF. The CDR3 nucleotides are TGTGCCAGTAGTATAGATATGGGGACAGGGACCTCGGGGGCCAAAAACATTCAGTACTTC.

This clone appeared once. The chain couples TRBV7-6 to TRBJ2-2, with 7 bases that match TRBD1. CDR1 is SGHVS, CDR2 FNYEAQ, per germline. V shed 5 bases, J shed 0 bases, and the junction held 3 bases outside the gene matches. CDR3 length: 15 amino acids. The CDR3 protein is CASSPTGTNTGELFF. The CDR3 region has the DNA TGTGCCAGCAGCCCGACAGGGACGAACACCGGGGAGCTGTTTTTT.

Comments on this clone: The same CDR3 is also encoded by other DNA sequences in this sample. CDR3: CATSRDRGNYGYTF. The DNA of the CDR3 is TGTGCCACCAGCCGGGACAGGGGGAACTATGGCTACACCTTC. The J gene is TRBJ1-2, the V gene TRBV15; 11 bases match TRBD1. J lost 2 bases, V lost 5 bases, and 1 base had no gene match. Germline CDR1 LNHNV, CDR2 YYDKDF (reference sequence). This CDR3 has 14 residues.

V is TRBV18 and J is TRBJ1-3; 7 bases match TRBD1. The V segment lost 3 bases and the J segment 6 bases; nucleotides outside the gene matches: 5. Per the germline V gene, CDR1 is KGHSH and CDR2 is LQKENI. This CDR3 is 14 amino acids long. The CDR3 coding sequence is TGTGCCAGCTCACCTTCCGGGACAGCAAACACCATATATTTT. Amino acids: CASSPSGTANTIYF.

Written as DNA, the CDR3 is TGTGCCAGCAGCCAAGATGGAATCAGGGACACTGAAGCTTTCTTT. Protein sequence: CASSQDGIRDTEAFF. This sequence joins TRBV3-1 (or the pseudogene TRBV3-2) and TRBJ1-1; D possibly corresponds to TRBD1 (5 bases). Trimming shortened V by 0 bases and J by 3 bases, and 11 bases separated the two germline ends. Germline values: CDR1 LGHDT, CDR2 YNNKEL (reference sequence). The CDR3 is 15 amino acids.

This clone appeared a single time. This chain joins TRBV12-3 or TRBV12-4 and TRBJ1-2, with D possibly being TRBD1 (6 bases). The CDR3 covers 13 residues. V was pared by 7 bases and J by 6 bases, with 15 bases between. In DNA form, the CDR3 reads TGTGCCAGCACCACACAGGGTGTTGATGGCTACACCTTC. It specifies CASTTQGVDGYTF.

The chain joins TRBV19 to TRBJ1-1; D uncertain. The CDR3 loop spans 16 amino acids. Per the germline V gene, CDR1 is LNHDA and CDR2 is SQIVND (reference sequence). Trimming cost V 2 bases and J 5 bases, with 18 bases left between them. For the CDR3, the DNA is TGTGCCAGTAGTATATATCAGACACACTCTGGAACTGAAGCTTTCTTT. Translating it yields CASSIYQTHSGTEAFF.

This clone has just one count. The chain joins TRBV7-3 to TRBJ2-1, with 12 bases fitting TRBD2. Germline CDR1 reads SGHTA; CDR2 reads FQGTGA. Germline trimming cut 4 bases from V and 6 bases from J; bases unmatched to any gene: 4. This CDR3 region has 15 residues. CDR3 sequence: CASSSGLAGANEQFF. CDR3 nucleotide sequence: TGTGCCAGCAGCTCGGGACTAGCGGGCGCCAATGAGCAGTTCTTC.

This chain uses TRBV28 with TRBJ2-7; 7 bases agree with TRBD2. V lost 3 bases and J lost 2; bases outside the gene matches: 7. Germline CDR1 MDHEN, CDR2 SYDVKM. This CDR3 has 15 residues. CDR3: CASSLVSSGTYEQYF. CDR3 nucleotides: TGTGCCAGCAGTTTGGTATCTAGCGGCACCTACGAGCAGTACTTC.

V and J are TRBV12-3 or TRBV12-4 and TRBJ2-1, with D maybe TRBD1 (5 bases). The CDR3 runs 13 residues. Between the trimmed V and J ends, which lost 5 bases and 10 bases, there was a span of 15 bases. CDR3 sequence: CASSLIQGVEQFF. Written as DNA, the CDR3 is TGTGCCAGCAGTCTGATCCAGGGTGTAGAGCAGTTCTTC.

The V and J genes are TRBV4-1 and TRBJ2-3; D perhaps matches TRBD1 (5 bases). The CDR3 length is 15 residues. Trimming removed 3 bases at V and 0 bases at J, with 10 bases between. Germline values: CDR1 MGHRA, CDR2 YSYEKL. DNA for the CDR3: TGCGCCAGCAGCCAGCAGGGATTTAGCACAGATACGCAGTATTTT. Encoded protein: CASSQQGFSTDTQYF.

Here the CDR3 DNA reads TGTGCCAGCAGCTTAGTTGGGACAACTAGCACAGATACGCAGTATTTT. Encoded protein: CASSLVGTTSTDTQYF. The V and J genes are TRBV7-3 and TRBJ2-3, with D maybe TRBD1 (6 bases). The CDR3 loop spans 16 amino acids. Per germline, CDR1 SGHTA and CDR2 FQGTGA. Trimming cost V 2 bases and J 0 bases, with 12 bases left between them.

This chain connects TRBV6-5 to TRBJ1-2; D might be TRBD1 (5 bases). There are 13 residues in the CDR3. Trimming removed 2 bases at V and 5 bases at J, with 9 bases between. Germline values: CDR1 MNHEY, CDR2 SVGAGI. The CDR3 region is CASSYTQEYGYTF. The CDR3 coding sequence is TGTGCCAGCAGTTACACACAGGAATATGGCTACACCTTC.

The J gene is TRBJ2-7, the V gene TRBV5-1; 12 bases align to TRBD1. Germline CDR1 is SGHRS and CDR2 is YFSETQ. The CDR3 sequence is 15 residues long. Trimming cost V 3 bases and J 4 bases; bases outside gene matches: 5. CDR3 bases: TGCGCCAGCAGCTGGGGGACAGGGGGCGGGTACGAGCAGTACTTC. Protein: CASSWGTGGGYEQYF.

This clone was recorded a few times. The chain recombines TRBV7-9 with TRBJ1-1; D possibly corresponds to TRBD1 (6 bases). The CDR3 consists of 13 residues. The germline V gene encodes CDR1 SEHNR and CDR2 FQNEAQ (reference sequence). The V end lost 5 bases, the J end lost 7 bases, and 14 bases lay between the germline ends. CDR3 protein: CASSTQGLGEAFF. The CDR3 DNA reads as TGTGCCAGCAGCACGCAGGGGCTCGGTGAAGCTTTCTTT.

The J gene is TRBJ1-1, the V gene TRBV9, with a tentative D call TRBD1 (5 bases). From germline, CDR1 is SGDLS and CDR2 YYNGEE. Trimming shortened V by 0 bases and J by 3 bases, and 9 bases separated the two germline ends. The CDR3 loop spans 14 amino acids. CDR3 residues: CASSVAGRDTEAFF. The CDR3 nucleotides are TGTGCCAGCAGCGTAGCAGGCAGGGACACTGAAGCTTTCTTT.

The chain uses TRBV27 and TRBJ2-5; 8 bases match TRBD1. V shed 2 bases and J 4 bases; nucleotides not matched to a gene: 6. The CDR3 is made up of 15 amino acids. Germline values: CDR1 MNHEY, CDR2 SMNVEV (reference sequence). The CDR3, as DNA: TGTGCCAGCAGTTTACGGCCAGGGGGCGTAGAGACCCAGTACTTC. This translates into CASSLRPGGVETQYF.

The CDR3 spells CASSRDRLYEQYF. CDR3 nucleotides: TGTGCCAGCAGCCGGGACAGGCTATACGAGCAGTACTTC. The chain combines TRBV27 with TRBJ2-7, with 8 bases that match TRBD1. The V and J ends lost 6 bases and 4 bases, in that order; junction bases with no gene match: 5. The V gene's germline CDR1 is MNHEY and CDR2 SMNVEV (reference sequence). CDR3 length equals 13 residues.

The chain recombines TRBV3-1 (or the pseudogene TRBV3-2) with TRBJ2-2, with a possible D match to TRBD2 (6 bases). The CDR3 consists of 13 residues. The V end was cut by 3 bases, the J end by 4 bases, with 6 bases between. CDR1 is LGHDT, CDR2 YNNKEL, per germline (reference sequence). As DNA, the CDR3 is TGTGCCAGCAGCCAGCGGGGCACCGGGGAGCTGTTTTTT. Protein product: CASSQRGTGELFF.

The J gene is TRBJ2-7, the V gene TRBV24-1; 11 positions match TRBD2. Trimming cost V 3 bases and J 2 bases; bases outside gene matches: 5. Germline CDR1 KGHDR, CDR2 SFDVKD. This CDR3 region has 16 residues. For the CDR3, the DNA is TGTGCCACCAGTGATCGCGGGACTAGCGGCGCCTACGAGCAGTACTTC. Its protein product is CATSDRGTSGAYEQYF.

The V and J genes are TRBV6-5 and TRBJ1-2; perhaps TRBD1 as D (6 bases). Germline lookup yields CDR1 MNHEY and CDR2 SVGAGI. The CDR3 extends over 13 amino acids. The CDR3 DNA sequence: TGTGCGTCGCAGGGGACAATTATCAACGGCTACACCTTC. This translates into CASQGTIINGYTF.

The chain recombines TRBV7-9 with TRBJ1-5, with D uncertain. With 5 bases removed from V and 3 bases from J, the gap between germline ends came to 14 bases. This CDR3 has 15 amino acids. Germline V gene data show CDR1 as SEHNR and CDR2 as FQNEAQ (reference sequence). The CDR3: CASSGDPPLNQPQHF. Written as DNA, the CDR3 is TGTGCCAGCAGCGGAGACCCGCCCCTCAATCAGCCCCAGCATTTT.

V is TRBV5-1 and J is TRBJ1-1; 9 bases are shared with TRBD1. V trimming: 2 bases; J trimming: 6 bases; junction bases outside the gene matches: 11. Germline V gene lookup returns CDR1 SGHRS and CDR2 YFSETQ. This CDR3 has 16 amino acids. The CDR3 nucleotides read TGCGCCAGCAGCTTACCGGGACAGGGTGAACGGGCTGAAGCTTTCTTT. Its protein is CASSLPGQGERAEAFF.

The CDR3 protein is CASSPRQTGQGAGGYTF. The CDR3, as DNA: TGTGCCAGCAGCCCCCGGCAAACGGGACAGGGGGCGGGCGGCTACACCTTC. This chain joins TRBV7-6 and TRBJ1-2; 12 nucleotides align to TRBD1. V lost 5 bases and J lost 8; bases outside the gene matches: 15. The CDR3 has 17 residues. The germline V gene has CDR1 SGHVS and CDR2 FNYEAQ.

The CDR3 DNA sequence: TGTGCCAGCTCAACAGGGGTCCATGCGGGCACTGAAGCTTTCTTT. Its protein is CASSTGVHAGTEAFF. V and J are TRBV21-1 and TRBJ1-1; the tabulated D call, TRBD1, remains unverified against the DNA. TRBV21-1 is recorded as a pseudogene. There are 15 residues in the CDR3.

The chain uses TRBV23-1 and TRBJ1-2, with D tentatively TRBD1 (5 bases). TRBV23-1 is sorted into the ORF group, with uncertain function. V was clipped by 6 bases and J by 4 bases, with 18 bases between them. There are 15 residues in the CDR3. The CDR3 DNA reads TGCGCCAGCAGCCCAATCGTCGAACAGGTCTATGGCTACACCTTC. Encoded protein: CASSPIVEQVYGYTF.